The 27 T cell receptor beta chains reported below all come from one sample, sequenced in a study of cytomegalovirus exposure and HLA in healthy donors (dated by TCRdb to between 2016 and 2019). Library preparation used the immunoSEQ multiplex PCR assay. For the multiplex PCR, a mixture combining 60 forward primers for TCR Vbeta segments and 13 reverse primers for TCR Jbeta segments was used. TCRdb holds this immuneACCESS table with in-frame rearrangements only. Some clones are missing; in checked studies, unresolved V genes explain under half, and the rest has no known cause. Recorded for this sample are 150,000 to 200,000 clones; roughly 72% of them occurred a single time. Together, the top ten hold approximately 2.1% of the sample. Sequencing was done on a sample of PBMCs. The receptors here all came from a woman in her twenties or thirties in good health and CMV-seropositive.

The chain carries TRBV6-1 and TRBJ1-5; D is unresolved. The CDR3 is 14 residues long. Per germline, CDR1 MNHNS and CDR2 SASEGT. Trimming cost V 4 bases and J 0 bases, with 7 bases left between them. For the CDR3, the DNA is TGTGCCAGCAGTGCCCTCTATAGCAATCAGCCCCAGCATTTT. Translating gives CASSALYSNQPQHF.

The CDR3 is CSVEPRVNEQFF. Here the CDR3 DNA reads TGCAGCGTTGAACCCAGGGTCAATGAGCAGTTCTTC. The chain has TRBV29-1 and TRBJ2-1, with a possible D match to TRBD1 (5 bases). This CDR3 has 12 residues. Germline V gene lookup returns CDR1 SQVTM and CDR2 ANQGSEA. V shed 2 bases and J shed 6 bases, with 8 bases lying between them.

CDR3 protein: CSAVTGPYEQYF. CDR3 bases: TGCAGCGCCGTTACAGGGCCCTACGAGCAGTACTTC. This rearrangement joins TRBV29-1 to TRBJ2-7; D perhaps matches TRBD1 (6 bases). Per germline, CDR1 SQVTM and CDR2 ANQGSEA. V was shortened by 7 bases and J by 2 bases, with 12 bases between the two germline ends. CDR3 size: 12 residues.

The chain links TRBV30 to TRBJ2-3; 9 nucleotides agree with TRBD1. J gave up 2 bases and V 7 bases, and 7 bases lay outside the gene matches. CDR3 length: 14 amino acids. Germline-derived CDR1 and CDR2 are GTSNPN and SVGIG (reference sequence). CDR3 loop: CAFTDRGITDTQYF. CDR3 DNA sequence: TGTGCCTTTACGGACAGGGGTATCACAGATACGCAGTATTTT.

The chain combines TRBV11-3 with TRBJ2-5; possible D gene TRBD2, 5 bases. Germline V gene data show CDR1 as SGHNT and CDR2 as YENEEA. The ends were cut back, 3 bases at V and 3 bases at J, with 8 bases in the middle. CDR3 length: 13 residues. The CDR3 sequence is CASSFGGEETQYF. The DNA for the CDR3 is TGTGCCAGCAGCTTCGGAGGAGAAGAGACCCAGTACTTC.

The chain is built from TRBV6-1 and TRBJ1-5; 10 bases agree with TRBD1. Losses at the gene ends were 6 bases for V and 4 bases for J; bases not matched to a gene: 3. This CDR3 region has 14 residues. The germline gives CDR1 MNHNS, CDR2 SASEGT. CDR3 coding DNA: TGTGCCAGCAGGAGGACAGGGGGTAATCAGCCCCAGCATTTT. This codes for CASRRTGGNQPQHF.

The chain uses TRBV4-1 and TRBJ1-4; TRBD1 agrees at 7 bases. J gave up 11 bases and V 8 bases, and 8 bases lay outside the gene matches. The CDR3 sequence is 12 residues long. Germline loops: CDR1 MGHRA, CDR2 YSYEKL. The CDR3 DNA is TGCGCCAGCCGTTGGGACAGTGGTAAACTGTTTTTT. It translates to CASRWDSGKLFF.

CDR3: CASSQALGAYTEAFF. The CDR3 nucleotides are TGCGCCAGCAGCCAAGCTCTAGGAGCTTACACTGAAGCTTTCTTT. This chain uses TRBV4-3 with TRBJ1-1; no clear D gene. The CDR3 contains 15 residues. V shed 1 base and J shed 3 bases, with 12 bases lying between them. Germline V gene data show CDR1 as LGHNA and CDR2 as YSLEER.

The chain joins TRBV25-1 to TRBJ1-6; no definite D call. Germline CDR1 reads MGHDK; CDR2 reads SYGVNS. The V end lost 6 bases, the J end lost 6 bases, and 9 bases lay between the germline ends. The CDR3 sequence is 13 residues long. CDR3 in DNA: TGTGCCAGCAGGGTAACAGTTAATTCACCCCTCCACTTT. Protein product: CASRVTVNSPLHF.

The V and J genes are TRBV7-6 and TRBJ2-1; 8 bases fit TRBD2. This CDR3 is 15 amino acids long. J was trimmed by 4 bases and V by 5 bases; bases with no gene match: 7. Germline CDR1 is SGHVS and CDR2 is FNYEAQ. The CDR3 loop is CASSPGTRGYNEQFF. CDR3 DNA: TGTGCCAGCAGCCCCGGGACTAGGGGATACAATGAGCAGTTCTTC.

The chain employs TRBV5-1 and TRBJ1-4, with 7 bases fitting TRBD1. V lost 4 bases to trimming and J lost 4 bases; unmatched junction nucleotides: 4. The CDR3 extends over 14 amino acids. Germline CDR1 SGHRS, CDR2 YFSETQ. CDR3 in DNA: TGCGCCAGCAGCCCGGGACAGCTTAATGAAAAACTGTTTTTT. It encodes CASSPGQLNEKLFF.

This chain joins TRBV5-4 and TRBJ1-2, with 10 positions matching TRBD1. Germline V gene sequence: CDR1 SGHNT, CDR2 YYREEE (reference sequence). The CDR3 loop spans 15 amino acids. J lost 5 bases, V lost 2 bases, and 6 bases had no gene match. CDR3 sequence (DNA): TGTGCCAGCAGCTTCCAGGACAGGGGGAGTTATGGCTACACCTTC. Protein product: CASSFQDRGSYGYTF.

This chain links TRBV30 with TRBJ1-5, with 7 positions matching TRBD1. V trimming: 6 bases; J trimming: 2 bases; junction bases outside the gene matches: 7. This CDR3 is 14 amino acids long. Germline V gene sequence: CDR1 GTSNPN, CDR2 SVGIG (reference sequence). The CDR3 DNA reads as TGTGCCTGCCAACAGGGGACGGGCAATCAGCCCCAGCATTTT. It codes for CACQQGTGNQPQHF.

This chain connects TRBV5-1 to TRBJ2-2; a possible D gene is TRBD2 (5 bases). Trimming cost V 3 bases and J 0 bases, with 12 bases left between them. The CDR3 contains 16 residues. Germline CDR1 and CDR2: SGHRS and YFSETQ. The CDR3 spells CASSSPTGSNTGELFF. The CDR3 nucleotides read TGCGCCAGCAGCTCCCCGACGGGGTCGAACACCGGGGAGCTGTTTTTT.

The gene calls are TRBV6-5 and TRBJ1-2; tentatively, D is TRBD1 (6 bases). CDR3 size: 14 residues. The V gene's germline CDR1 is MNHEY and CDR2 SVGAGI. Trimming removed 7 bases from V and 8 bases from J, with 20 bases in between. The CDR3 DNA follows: TGTGCCAGCACCCAACCGGGACAATTCCCCGGCTACACCTTC. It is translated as CASTQPGQFPGYTF.

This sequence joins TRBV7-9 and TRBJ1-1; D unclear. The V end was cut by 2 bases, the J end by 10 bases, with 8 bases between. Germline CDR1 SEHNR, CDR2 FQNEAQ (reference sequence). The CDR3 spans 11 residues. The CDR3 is CASSLNRIAFF. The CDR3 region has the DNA TGTGCCAGCAGCTTAAATCGTATAGCTTTCTTT.

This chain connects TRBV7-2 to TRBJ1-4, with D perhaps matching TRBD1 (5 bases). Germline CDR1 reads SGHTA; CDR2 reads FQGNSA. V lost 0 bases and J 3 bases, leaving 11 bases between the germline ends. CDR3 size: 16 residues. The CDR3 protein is CASSLAGGAPNEKLFF. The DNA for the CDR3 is TGTGCCAGCAGCTTAGCGGGCGGGGCGCCTAATGAAAAACTGTTTTTT.

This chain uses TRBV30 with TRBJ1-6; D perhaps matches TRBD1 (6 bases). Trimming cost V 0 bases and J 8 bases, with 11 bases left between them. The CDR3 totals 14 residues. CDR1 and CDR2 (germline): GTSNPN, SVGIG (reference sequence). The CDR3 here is CAWSVQGKYSPLHF. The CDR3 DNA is TGTGCCTGGAGTGTTCAGGGGAAGTATTCACCCCTCCACTTT.

The CDR3 region has the DNA TGTGCCAGCAGCTTGGCCATTGGGGAGGTTGCAGAGACCCAGTACTTC. Protein sequence: CASSLAIGEVAETQYF. The genes are TRBV5-6 and TRBJ2-5, with D possibly being TRBD2 (6 bases). The germline CDR1 and CDR2 sequences are SGHDT and YYEEEE. The V gene lost 0 bases and the J gene lost 4 bases, with 16 bases spanning the gap. The CDR3 is 16 amino acids.

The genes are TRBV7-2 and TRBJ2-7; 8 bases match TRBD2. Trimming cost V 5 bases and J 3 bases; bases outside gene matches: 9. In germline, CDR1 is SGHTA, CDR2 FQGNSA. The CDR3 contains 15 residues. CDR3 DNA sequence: TGTGCCAGCAGCGGACAATTTGGGACTAGCTACGAGCAGTACTTC. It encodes CASSGQFGTSYEQYF.

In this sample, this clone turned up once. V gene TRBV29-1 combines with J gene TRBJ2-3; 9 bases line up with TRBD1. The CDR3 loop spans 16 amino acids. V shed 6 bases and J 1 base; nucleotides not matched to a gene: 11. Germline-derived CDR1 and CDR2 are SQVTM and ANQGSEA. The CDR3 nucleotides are TGCAGCGTAGAACCCGCGGACAGGGGAGGCACAGATACGCAGTATTTT. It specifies CSVEPADRGGTDTQYF.

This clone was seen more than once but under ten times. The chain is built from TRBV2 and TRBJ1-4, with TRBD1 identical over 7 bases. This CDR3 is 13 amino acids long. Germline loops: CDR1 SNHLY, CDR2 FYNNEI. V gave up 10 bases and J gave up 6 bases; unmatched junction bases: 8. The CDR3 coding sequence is TGTGCCACCACTAGGGACAGAGATGAAAAACTGTTTTTT. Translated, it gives CATTRDRDEKLFF. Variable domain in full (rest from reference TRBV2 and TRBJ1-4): EPEVTQTPSHQVTQMGQEVILRCVPISNHLYFYWYRQILGQKVEFLVSFYNNEISEKSEIFDDQFSVERPDGSNFTLKIRSTKLEDSAMYFCATTRDRDEKLFFGSGTQLSVL.

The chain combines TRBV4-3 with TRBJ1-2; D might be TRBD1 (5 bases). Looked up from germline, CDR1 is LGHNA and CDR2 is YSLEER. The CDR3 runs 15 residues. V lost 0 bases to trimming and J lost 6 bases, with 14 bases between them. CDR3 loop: CASSQDRGIGNGYTF. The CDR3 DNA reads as TGCGCCAGCAGCCAAGATCGGGGGATAGGCAATGGCTACACCTTC.

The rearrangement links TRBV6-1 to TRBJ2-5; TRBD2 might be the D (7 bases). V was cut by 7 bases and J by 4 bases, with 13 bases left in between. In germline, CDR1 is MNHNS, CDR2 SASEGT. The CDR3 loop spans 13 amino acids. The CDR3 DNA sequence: TGTGCCAGCAACACAGGGAGGGGAGAGACCCAGTACTTC. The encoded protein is CASNTGRGETQYF.

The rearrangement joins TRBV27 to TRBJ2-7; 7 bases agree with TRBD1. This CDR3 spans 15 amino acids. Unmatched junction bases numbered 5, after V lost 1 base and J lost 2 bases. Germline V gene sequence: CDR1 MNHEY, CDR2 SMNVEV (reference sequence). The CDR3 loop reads CASSLWGTAAYEQYF. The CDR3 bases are TGTGCCAGCAGTTTATGGGGGACAGCCGCCTACGAGCAGTACTTC.

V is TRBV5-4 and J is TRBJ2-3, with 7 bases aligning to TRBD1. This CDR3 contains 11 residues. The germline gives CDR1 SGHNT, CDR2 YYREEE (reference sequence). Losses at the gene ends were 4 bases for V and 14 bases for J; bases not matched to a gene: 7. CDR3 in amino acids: CASSQDRVRYF. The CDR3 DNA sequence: TGTGCCAGCAGCCAAGACAGGGTTCGGTATTTT.

The CDR3 bases are TGTGCCAGCAGCTACGACAGGGCCTACTACGAGCAGTACTTC. Its translation: CASSYDRAYYEQYF. This rearrangement joins TRBV5-6 to TRBJ2-7, with 7 bases that match TRBD1. V gave up 3 bases and J gave up 3 bases; unmatched junction bases: 6. This CDR3 is 14 amino acids long. Per germline, CDR1 SGHDT and CDR2 YYEEEE.